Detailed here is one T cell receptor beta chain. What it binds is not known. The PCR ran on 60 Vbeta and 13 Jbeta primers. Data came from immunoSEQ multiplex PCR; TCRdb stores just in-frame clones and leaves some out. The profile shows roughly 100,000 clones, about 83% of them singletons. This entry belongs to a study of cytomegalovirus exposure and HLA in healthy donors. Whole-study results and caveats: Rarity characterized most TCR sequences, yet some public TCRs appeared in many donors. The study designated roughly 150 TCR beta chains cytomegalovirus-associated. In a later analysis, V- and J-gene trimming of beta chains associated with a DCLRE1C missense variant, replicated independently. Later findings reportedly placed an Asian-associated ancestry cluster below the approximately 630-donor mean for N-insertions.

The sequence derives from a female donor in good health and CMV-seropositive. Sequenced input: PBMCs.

The CDR3 loop reads CASLSSGRSTNNEQFF. CDR3 nucleotides: TGTGCCAGCCTTTCTAGCGGGAGGTCGACCAACAATGAGCAGTTCTTC. J is TRBJ2-1 and V is TRBV28, with TRBD2 matching over 11 bases. Trimming at V came to 8 bases and at J to 5 bases, leaving 11 bases not matched to a gene. Germline V lookup: CDR1 MDHEN, CDR2 SYDVKM. This CDR3 has 16 amino acids.